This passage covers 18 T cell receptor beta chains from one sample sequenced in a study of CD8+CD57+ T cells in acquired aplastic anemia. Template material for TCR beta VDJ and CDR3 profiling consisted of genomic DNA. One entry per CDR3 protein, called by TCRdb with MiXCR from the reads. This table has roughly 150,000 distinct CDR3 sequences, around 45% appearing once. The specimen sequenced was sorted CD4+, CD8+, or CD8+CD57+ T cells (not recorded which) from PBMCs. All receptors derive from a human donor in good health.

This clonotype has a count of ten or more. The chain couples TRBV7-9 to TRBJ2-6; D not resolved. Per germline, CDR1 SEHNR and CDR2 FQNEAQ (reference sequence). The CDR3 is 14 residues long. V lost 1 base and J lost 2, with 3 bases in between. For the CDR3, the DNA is TGTGCCAGCAGCTTAGGTGCTGGGGCCAACGTCCTGACTTTC. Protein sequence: CASSLGAGANVLTF.

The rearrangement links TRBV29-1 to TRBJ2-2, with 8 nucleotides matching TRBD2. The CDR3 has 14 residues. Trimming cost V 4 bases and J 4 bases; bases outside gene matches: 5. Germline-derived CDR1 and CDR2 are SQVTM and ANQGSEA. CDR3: CSVVSGRGTGELFF. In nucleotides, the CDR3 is TGCAGCGTTGTAAGCGGGAGAGGCACCGGGGAGCTGTTTTTT.

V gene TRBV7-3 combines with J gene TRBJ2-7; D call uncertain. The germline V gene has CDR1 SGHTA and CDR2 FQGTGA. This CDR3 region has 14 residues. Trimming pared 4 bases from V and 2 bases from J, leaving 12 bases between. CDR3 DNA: TGTGCCAGCAGCTCGGGTCTTGGGCCCTACGAGCAGTACTTC. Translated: CASSSGLGPYEQYF.

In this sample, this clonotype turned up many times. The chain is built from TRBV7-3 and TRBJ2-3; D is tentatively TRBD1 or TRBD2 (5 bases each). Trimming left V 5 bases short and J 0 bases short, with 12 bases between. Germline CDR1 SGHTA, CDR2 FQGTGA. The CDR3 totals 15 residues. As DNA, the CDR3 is TGTGCCAGCAGCCAGCAGGGACCTAGCACAGATACGCAGTATTTT. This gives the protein CASSQQGPSTDTQYF.

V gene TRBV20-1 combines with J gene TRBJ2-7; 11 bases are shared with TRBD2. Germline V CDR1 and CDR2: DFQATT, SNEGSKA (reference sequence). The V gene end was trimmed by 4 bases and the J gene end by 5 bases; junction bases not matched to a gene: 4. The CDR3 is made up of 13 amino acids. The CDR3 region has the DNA TGCAGTGCTAAAGGACTAGCGGGTGACGAGCAGTACTTC. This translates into CSAKGLAGDEQYF.

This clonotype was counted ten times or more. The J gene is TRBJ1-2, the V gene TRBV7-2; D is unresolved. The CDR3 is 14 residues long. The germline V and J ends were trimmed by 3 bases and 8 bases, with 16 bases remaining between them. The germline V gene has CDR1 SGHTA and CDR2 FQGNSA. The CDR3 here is CASSFGSLGSGYTF. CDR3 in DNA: TGTGCCAGCAGCTTTGGGAGTCTTGGCAGCGGCTACACCTTC. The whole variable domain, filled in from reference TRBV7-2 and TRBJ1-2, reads GAGVSQSPSNKVTEKGKDVELRCDPISGHTALYWYRQSLGQGLEFLIYFQGNSAPDKSGLPSDRFSAERTGGSVSTLTIQRTQQEDSAVYLCASSFGSLGSGYTFGSGTRLTVV.

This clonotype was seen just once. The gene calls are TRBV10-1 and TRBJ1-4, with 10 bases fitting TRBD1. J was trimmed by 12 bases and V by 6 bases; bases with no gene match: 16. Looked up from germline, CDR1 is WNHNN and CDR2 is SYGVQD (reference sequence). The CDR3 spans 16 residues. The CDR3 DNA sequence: TGCGCCAGCAGCGAAGGAAGACAGGGGGCAAGGGAAGAACTGTTTTTT. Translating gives CASSEGRQGAREELFF.

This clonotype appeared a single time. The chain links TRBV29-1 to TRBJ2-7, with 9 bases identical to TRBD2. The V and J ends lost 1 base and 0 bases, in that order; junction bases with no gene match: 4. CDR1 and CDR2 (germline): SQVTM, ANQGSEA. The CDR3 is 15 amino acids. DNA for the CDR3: TGCAGCGTTGAAGGTCTAGCGGGGACCTCCTACGAGCAGTACTTC. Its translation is CSVEGLAGTSYEQYF.

The CDR3 DNA reads TGTGCCACCAGCAGCGAAGTGGGTTTTGAAAAACTGTTTTTT. It specifies CATSSEVGFEKLFF. This rearrangement joins TRBV15 to TRBJ1-4; no reliable D call. CDR3 length: 14 amino acids. V dropped 3 bases and J dropped 7 bases, with 12 bases sitting between them. CDR1 LNHNV and CDR2 YYDKDF come from the germline V gene (reference sequence).

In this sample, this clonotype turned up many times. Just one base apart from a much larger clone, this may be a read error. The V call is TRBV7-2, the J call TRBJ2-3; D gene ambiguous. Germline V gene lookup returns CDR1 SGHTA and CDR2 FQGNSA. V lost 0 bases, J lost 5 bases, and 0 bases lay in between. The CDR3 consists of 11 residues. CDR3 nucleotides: TGTGCCAGCAGCTTAGCAGATACGCAGTATTTT. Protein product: CASSLADTQYF.

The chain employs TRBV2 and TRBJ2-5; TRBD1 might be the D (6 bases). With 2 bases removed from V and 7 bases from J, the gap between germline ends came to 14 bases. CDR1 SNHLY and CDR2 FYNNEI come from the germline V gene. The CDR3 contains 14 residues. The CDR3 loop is CASSEMGAGGTQYF. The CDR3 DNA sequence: TGTGCCAGCAGTGAAATGGGGGCAGGAGGGACCCAGTACTTC. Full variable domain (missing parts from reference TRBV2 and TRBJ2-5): EPEVTQTPSHQVTQMGQEVILRCVPISNHLYFYWYRQILGQKVEFLVSFYNNEISEKSEIFDDQFSVERPDGSNFTLKIRSTKLEDSAMYFCASSEMGAGGTQYFGPGTRLLVL.

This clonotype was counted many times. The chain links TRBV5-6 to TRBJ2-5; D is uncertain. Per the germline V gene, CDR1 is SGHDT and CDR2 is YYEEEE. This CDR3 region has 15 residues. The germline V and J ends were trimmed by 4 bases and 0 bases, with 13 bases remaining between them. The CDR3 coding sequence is TGTGCCAGCAGCCCGGCGCAAGGGTACCAAGAGACCCAGTACTTC. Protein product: CASSPAQGYQETQYF.

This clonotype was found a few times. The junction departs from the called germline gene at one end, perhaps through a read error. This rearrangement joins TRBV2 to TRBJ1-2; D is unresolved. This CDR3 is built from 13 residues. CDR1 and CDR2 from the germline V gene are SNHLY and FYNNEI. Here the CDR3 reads CASSERVERRGTF. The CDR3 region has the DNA TGCGCCAGCAGTGAGAGGGTTGAGAGACGCGGCACCTTC.

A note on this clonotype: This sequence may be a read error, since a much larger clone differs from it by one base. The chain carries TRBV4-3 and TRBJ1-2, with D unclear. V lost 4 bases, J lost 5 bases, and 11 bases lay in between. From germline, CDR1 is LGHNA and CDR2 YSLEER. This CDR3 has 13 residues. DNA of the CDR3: TGCGCCAGCAGCCCGGTACCCGGGTATGGCTACACCTTC. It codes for CASSPVPGYGYTF.

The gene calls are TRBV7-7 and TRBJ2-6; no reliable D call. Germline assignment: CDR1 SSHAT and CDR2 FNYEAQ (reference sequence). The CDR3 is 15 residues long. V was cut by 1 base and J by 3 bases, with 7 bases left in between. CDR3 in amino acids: CASSLVRLGANVLTF. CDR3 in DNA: TGTGCCAGCAGCTTAGTCAGGCTTGGGGCCAACGTCCTGACTTTC.

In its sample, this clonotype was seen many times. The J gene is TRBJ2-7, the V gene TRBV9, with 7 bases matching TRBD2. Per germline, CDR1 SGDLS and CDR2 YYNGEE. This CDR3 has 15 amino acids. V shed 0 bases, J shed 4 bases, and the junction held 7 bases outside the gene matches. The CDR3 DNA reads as TGTGCCAGCAGCGTAGTTCCAGCGGGGCCTTACGAGCAGTACTTC. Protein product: CASSVVPAGPYEQYF. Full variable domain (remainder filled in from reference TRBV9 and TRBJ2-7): DSGVTQTPKHLITATGQRVTLRCSPRSGDLSVYWYQQSLDQGLQFLIQYYNGEERAKGNILERFSAQQFPDLHSELNLSSLELGDSALYFCASSVVPAGPYEQYFGPGTRLTVT.

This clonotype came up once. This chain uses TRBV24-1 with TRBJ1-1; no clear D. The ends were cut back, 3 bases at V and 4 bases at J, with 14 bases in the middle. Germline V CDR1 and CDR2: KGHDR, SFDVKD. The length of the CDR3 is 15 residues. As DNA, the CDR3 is TGTGCCACCAGTGATGGCTCGCCGGGGAGCACTGAAGCTTTCTTT. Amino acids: CATSDGSPGSTEAFF.

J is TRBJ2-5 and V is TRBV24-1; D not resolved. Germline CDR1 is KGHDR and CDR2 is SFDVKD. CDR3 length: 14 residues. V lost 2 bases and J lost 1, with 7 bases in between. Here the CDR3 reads CATSDSAAQETQYF. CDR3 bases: TGTGCCACCAGTGATTCTGCGGCCCAAGAGACCCAGTACTTC.